The next 32 T cell receptor beta chains were all read from a single sample in a study of blood T cell repertoires in COVID-19. TCRdb's table, derived via immunoSEQ multiplex PCR, lists solely in-frame clones and lacks some. The profile shows roughly 190,000 clones, more than 70% of them singletons. Specimen: peripheral blood. The receptors here all came from a man aged 40-49 years with active or convalescent COVID-19.

The chain combines TRBV18 with TRBJ2-5; TRBD2 agrees at 14 bases. J was trimmed by 5 bases and V by 1 base; bases with no gene match: 6. The CDR3 has 17 amino acids. Germline-derived CDR1 and CDR2 are KGHSH and LQKENI. The CDR3 sequence is CASSPLPGLAGAETQYF. CDR3 DNA sequence: TGTGCCAGCTCACCACTTCCGGGACTAGCGGGGGCTGAGACCCAGTACTTC.

The rearrangement links TRBV27 to TRBJ1-1; 7 bases map to TRBD1. Germline CDR1 and CDR2: MNHEY and SMNVEV (reference sequence). Trimming cost V 4 bases and J 3 bases; bases outside gene matches: 17. The CDR3 runs 18 residues. This chain's CDR3 is CASSSSPSARGFDTEAFF. The CDR3 coding sequence is TGTGCCAGCAGTTCATCCCCCTCGGCCAGGGGGTTCGACACTGAAGCTTTCTTT.

This clone was seen more than once but under ten times. The V gene is TRBV28, the J gene TRBJ1-5, with D uncertain. CDR1 is MDHEN and CDR2 is SYDVKM in the germline V gene. This CDR3 has 13 residues. Trimming took 1 base from V and 1 from J, leaving 2 bases between them. The CDR3 sequence is CASSLSSNQPQHF. In DNA, the CDR3 is TGTGCCAGCAGTTTATCGAGCAATCAGCCCCAGCATTTT.

CDR3: CASLGRAKDAGELFF. The CDR3 DNA reads as TGTGCCAGCCTAGGGAGGGCCAAAGATGCCGGGGAGCTGTTTTTT. J is TRBJ2-2 and V is TRBV6-6; 7 nucleotides agree with TRBD2. Germline lookup yields CDR1 MNHNY and CDR2 SVGAGI (reference sequence). The CDR3 covers 15 residues. Trimming at V came to 8 bases and at J to 6 bases, leaving 12 bases not matched to a gene.

This clone has just a few counts. The chain has TRBV5-1 and TRBJ1-5; D not resolved. This CDR3 has 14 residues. From germline, CDR1 is SGHRS and CDR2 YFSETQ. V gave up 1 base and J gave up 6 bases, with 11 bases separating them. The CDR3 protein is CASSLQSGRQPQHF. The DNA for the CDR3 is TGCGCCAGCAGCTTGCAATCGGGTCGTCAGCCCCAGCATTTT.

The rearrangement uses TRBV6-1 and TRBJ1-5; 12 nucleotides align to TRBD1. Germline assignment: CDR1 MNHNS and CDR2 SASEGT. This CDR3 comprises 19 residues. The ends lost 0 bases at V and 8 bases at J; junction bases unmatched: 14. For the CDR3, the DNA is TGTGCCAGCAGTGAAGCTAAGATAGGGACAGGGGGCTGGGTTAAGCCCCAGCATTTT. It specifies CASSEAKIGTGGWVKPQHF.

This chain joins TRBV3-1 (or the pseudogene TRBV3-2) and TRBJ1-5; maybe TRBD1 (5 bases). CDR1 LGHDT and CDR2 YNNKEL come from the germline V gene (reference sequence). Trimming stripped 1 base from V and 6 bases from J, with 13 bases between. CDR3 size: 15 residues. The CDR3 spells CASSQGGGGAQPQHF. The CDR3 nucleotides are TGTGCCAGCAGCCAAGGTGGGGGAGGGGCTCAGCCCCAGCATTTT.

The chain combines TRBV6-6 with TRBJ2-7; TRBD2 might be the D (6 bases). The CDR3 totals 14 residues. The germline gives CDR1 MNHNY, CDR2 SVGAGI (reference sequence). Trimming removed 3 bases at V and 2 bases at J, with 11 bases between. The CDR3 DNA reads as TGTGCCAGCAGTTATCTCGGGGGAACCTACGAGCAGTACTTC. This encodes CASSYLGGTYEQYF.

V is TRBV9 and J is TRBJ1-2; 7 nucleotides align to TRBD1. This CDR3 comprises 14 residues. The J segment lost 5 bases and the V segment lost 4 bases, leaving 8 bases of the junction unmatched. Germline V gene lookup returns CDR1 SGDLS and CDR2 YYNGEE. In nucleotides, the CDR3 is TGTGCCAGCAGCCCCCAAGACAGGGTTTATGGCTACACCTTC. Translating gives CASSPQDRVYGYTF.

The rearrangement joins TRBV7-2 to TRBJ1-1; no firm D call. This CDR3 has 15 residues. Deletions cut 7 bases from V and 0 bases from J, with 15 bases between. The germline V gene has CDR1 SGHTA and CDR2 FQGNSA. The CDR3 is CASTHGVLMNTEAFF. DNA for the CDR3: TGTGCCAGCACCCACGGGGTTTTAATGAACACTGAAGCTTTCTTT.

This chain links TRBV28 with TRBJ2-7, with 8 bases matching TRBD1. This CDR3 region has 16 residues. V was clipped by 2 bases and J by 2 bases; unmatched bases: 8. Germline V gene sequence: CDR1 MDHEN, CDR2 SYDVKM. In nucleotides, the CDR3 is TGTGCCAGCAGTTTAGACAGGGGAGCTCGCCCCTACGAGCAGTACTTC. Its translation is CASSLDRGARPYEQYF.

V is TRBV5-8 and J is TRBJ2-3, with TRBD2 matching over 9 bases. The CDR3 extends over 15 amino acids. The J segment lost 3 bases and the V segment lost 4 bases, leaving 6 bases of the junction unmatched. The germline V gene has CDR1 SGHTS and CDR2 YDEGEE. The CDR3 region is CASSGRLAGTDTQYF. CDR3 DNA sequence: TGTGCCAGCAGCGGGCGGCTAGCGGGGACAGATACGCAGTATTTT.

This sequence joins TRBV6-2 or TRBV6-3 and TRBJ1-1; D is perhaps TRBD1 (6 bases). This CDR3 contains 16 residues. V gave up 4 bases and J gave up 5 bases, with 20 bases separating them. Per the germline V gene, CDR1 is MNHEY and CDR2 is SVGEGT. The CDR3 sequence: CASSFASGGGITEAFF. The CDR3 DNA follows: TGTGCCAGCAGTTTTGCATCGGGGGGCGGCATAACTGAAGCTTTCTTT.

To note about this clone: The junction shows a germline mismatch at one end, possibly a read error. This chain connects TRBV20-1 to TRBJ2-1; 9 positions match TRBD1. Per germline, CDR1 DFQATT and CDR2 SNEGSKA (reference sequence). This CDR3 spans 11 amino acids. The CDR3 coding sequence is TGCAGTGCTTCAACAGGGGGCGGAGGGGTCTTC. Translated, it gives CSASTGGGGVF.

This clone has just a few counts. The gene calls are TRBV12-5 and TRBJ1-3; D not certain. The CDR3 has 14 amino acids. CDR1 LGHNT and CDR2 FRNRAP come from the germline V gene. Trimming shortened V by 5 bases and J by 4 bases, and 12 bases separated the two germline ends. The CDR3, as DNA: TGTGCTAGTGGTAAAGGACTCGGAGGAAACACCATATATTTT. Its translation is CASGKGLGGNTIYF. The full variable domain, rest sourced from reference TRBV12-5 and TRBJ1-3, is DARVTQTPRHKVTEMGQEVTMRCQPILGHNTVFWYRQTMMQGLELLAYFRNRAPLDDSGMPKDRFSAEMPDATLATLKIQPSEPRDSAVYFCASGKGLGGNTIYFGEGSWLTVV.

This rearrangement joins TRBV6-6 to TRBJ1-1; D is perhaps TRBD1 (6 bases). Germline V gene lookup returns CDR1 MNHNY and CDR2 SVGAGI (reference sequence). This CDR3 is built from 13 residues. Trimming took off 10 bases at V and 1 base at J, with 13 bases between the two ends. CDR3 in DNA: TGTGCCACCCATATAGGGGGGAACACTGAAGCTTTCTTT. Translation gives CATHIGGNTEAFF.

V usage is TRBV3-1 (or the pseudogene TRBV3-2) and J usage is TRBJ2-3, with 7 bases fitting TRBD1. The CDR3 sequence is 15 residues long. V gave up 0 bases and J gave up 2 bases; unmatched junction bases: 2. Germline V gene data show CDR1 as LGHDT and CDR2 as YNNKEL (reference sequence). The CDR3 DNA is TGTGCCAGCAGCCAAGACAGGGGGTACACAGATACGCAGTATTTT. Translating gives CASSQDRGYTDTQYF.

CDR3 nucleotides: TGTGCCAGCAGTGAATACGGGACAGGCCTCAATGAGCAGTTCTTC. Translation: CASSEYGTGLNEQFF. This chain connects TRBV25-1 to TRBJ2-1; 8 nucleotides align to TRBD1. Germline V gives CDR1 MGHDK, CDR2 SYGVNS. CDR3 length: 15 amino acids. V lost 0 bases and J lost 6; bases outside the gene matches: 4. Full variable domain (remainder filled in from reference TRBV25-1 and TRBJ2-1): EADIYQTPRYLVIGTGKKITLECSQTMGHDKMYWYQQDPGMELHLIHYSYGVNSTEKGDLSSESTVSRIRTEHFPLTLESARPSHTSQYLCASSEYGTGLNEQFFGPGTRLTVL.

V gene TRBV5-1 combines with J gene TRBJ1-5; possible D gene TRBD1, 6 bases. CDR1 is SGHRS and CDR2 is YFSETQ in the germline V gene. The CDR3 totals 16 residues. Trimming removed 4 bases from V and 3 bases from J, with 17 bases in between. The CDR3 loop reads CASSHTGNHYNQPQHF. CDR3 DNA sequence: TGCGCCAGCAGCCACACAGGGAACCACTACAATCAGCCCCAGCATTTT.

V usage is TRBV2 and J usage is TRBJ1-2; D call uncertain. Germline V CDR1 and CDR2: SNHLY, FYNNEI. V lost 4 bases to trimming and J lost 0 bases, with 12 bases between them. The CDR3 has 15 amino acids. CDR3: CASSVQRSTNYGYTF. DNA for the CDR3: TGTGCCAGCAGTGTGCAACGGAGCACTAACTATGGCTACACCTTC. The whole variable domain, filled in from reference TRBV2 and TRBJ1-2, reads EPEVTQTPSHQVTQMGQEVILRCVPISNHLYFYWYRQILGQKVEFLVSFYNNEISEKSEIFDDQFSVERPDGSNFTLKIRSTKLEDSAMYFCASSVQRSTNYGYTFGSGTRLTVV.

This sequence joins TRBV9 and TRBJ1-1; D ambiguous. This CDR3 spans 14 amino acids. Germline values: CDR1 SGDLS, CDR2 YYNGEE. V lost 0 bases and J 5 bases, leaving 11 bases between the germline ends. CDR3 protein: CASSVETARTEAFF. CDR3 DNA sequence: TGTGCCAGCAGCGTAGAAACTGCGAGGACTGAAGCTTTCTTT.

The chain carries TRBV27 and TRBJ2-1, with TRBD1 identical over 8 bases. This CDR3 is built from 15 residues. In germline, CDR1 is MNHEY, CDR2 SMNVEV (reference sequence). J gave up 10 bases and V 5 bases, and 13 bases lay outside the gene matches. The CDR3 loop is CASSPGGIRIREQFF. The DNA of the CDR3 is TGTGCCAGCAGTCCAGGGGGCATAAGGATACGGGAGCAGTTCTTC.

The V call is TRBV10-3, the J call TRBJ2-1; 7 bases are a match to TRBD1. Per germline, CDR1 ENHRY and CDR2 SYGVKD. Losses at the gene ends were 9 bases for V and 7 bases for J; bases not matched to a gene: 33. CDR3 length: 21 amino acids. The CDR3: CAIGQGEPGGPTRGLGNEQFF. CDR3 DNA: TGTGCCATTGGGCAGGGGGAACCCGGTGGACCAACCCGGGGCCTCGGTAATGAGCAGTTCTTC.

This sequence joins TRBV28 and TRBJ2-1; D is possibly TRBD1 (6 bases). The germline gives CDR1 MDHEN, CDR2 SYDVKM. The V end lost 6 bases, the J end lost 4 bases, and 13 bases lay between the germline ends. This CDR3 contains 14 residues. CDR3 region: CASRGPGQYNEQFF. DNA for the CDR3: TGTGCCAGCAGGGGACCCGGACAGTACAATGAGCAGTTCTTC.

J is TRBJ2-3 and V is TRBV6-5; D is uncertain. Germline values: CDR1 MNHEY, CDR2 SVGAGI. Trimming shortened V by 1 base and J by 1 base, and 12 bases separated the two germline ends. The CDR3 is 16 residues long. The CDR3: CASSYFQASGTDTQYF. CDR3 in DNA: TGTGCCAGCAGTTACTTCCAGGCGTCGGGCACAGATACGCAGTATTTT.

V and J are TRBV6-2 or TRBV6-3 and TRBJ2-3; D ambiguous. V dropped 2 bases and J dropped 5 bases, with 8 bases sitting between them. This CDR3 region has 13 residues. Per the germline V gene, CDR1 is MNHEY and CDR2 is SVGEGT. In DNA, the CDR3 is TGTGCCAGCAGTTACGCCTCGGGAGATACGCAGTATTTT. It yields the protein CASSYASGDTQYF.

The gene calls are TRBV7-9 and TRBJ2-2; no reliable D call. Germline lookup yields CDR1 SEHNR and CDR2 FQNEAQ (reference sequence). The CDR3 runs to 14 residues. Trimming removed 1 base at V and 2 bases at J, with 5 bases between. CDR3 DNA sequence: TGTGCCAGCAGCTTAGTTTTAAACACCGGGGAGCTGTTTTTT. This translates into CASSLVLNTGELFF.

The V and J genes are TRBV11-2 and TRBJ2-1; D possibly corresponds to TRBD2 (6 bases). The CDR3 totals 15 residues. CDR1 is SGHAT, CDR2 FQNNGV, per germline. The germline V and J ends were trimmed by 5 bases and 6 bases, with 17 bases remaining between them. The CDR3 coding sequence is TGTGCCAGCAGCCCTCCCGCGCGGAGGGGCAATGAGCAGTTCTTC. Its protein is CASSPPARRGNEQFF. Based on the CDR3 plus reference TRBV11-2 and TRBJ2-1, the full variable domain is EAGVAQSPRYKIIEKRQSVAFWCNPISGHATLYWYQQILGQGPKLLIQFQNNGVVDDSQLPKDRFSAERLKGVDSTLKIQPAKLEDSAVYLCASSPPARRGNEQFFGPGTRLTVL.

The chain is built from TRBV5-1 and TRBJ1-1; D remains ambiguous. The CDR3 is 13 amino acids. V was pared by 5 bases and J by 1 base, with 9 bases between. Germline lookup yields CDR1 SGHRS and CDR2 YFSETQ. CDR3 protein: CASRFDTNTEAFF. The CDR3 DNA follows: TGCGCCAGCAGGTTCGACACGAACACTGAAGCTTTCTTT.

This clone was observed a handful of times. V gene TRBV28 combines with J gene TRBJ2-3; D is ambiguous. Germline-derived CDR1 and CDR2 are MDHEN and SYDVKM. The CDR3 has 15 amino acids. V was clipped by 6 bases and J by 2 bases, with 15 bases between them. The CDR3 sequence is CASSNPSQLTDTQYF. The CDR3, as DNA: TGTGCCAGCAGCAATCCTTCACAGCTCACAGATACGCAGTATTTT.

V and J are TRBV3-1 (or the pseudogene TRBV3-2) and TRBJ2-1; 9 bases are shared with TRBD2. Germline loops: CDR1 LGHDT, CDR2 YNNKEL (reference sequence). The CDR3 spans 13 residues. V lost 6 bases and J lost 4; bases outside the gene matches: 1. In DNA, the CDR3 is TGTGCCAGCAGGCTAGCGGGGTACAATGAGCAGTTCTTC. Amino acids: CASRLAGYNEQFF.

The chain carries TRBV4-1 and TRBJ1-3; 8 positions match TRBD1. The germline gives CDR1 MGHRA, CDR2 YSYEKL. The CDR3 is made up of 18 amino acids. V dropped 1 base and J dropped 3; count of bases not matched to a gene: 11. The CDR3 DNA reads TGCGCCAGCAGCCAAGTTGGACAGGGAGAGTCGCGTGGAAACACCATATATTTT. Translated, it gives CASSQVGQGESRGNTIYF.